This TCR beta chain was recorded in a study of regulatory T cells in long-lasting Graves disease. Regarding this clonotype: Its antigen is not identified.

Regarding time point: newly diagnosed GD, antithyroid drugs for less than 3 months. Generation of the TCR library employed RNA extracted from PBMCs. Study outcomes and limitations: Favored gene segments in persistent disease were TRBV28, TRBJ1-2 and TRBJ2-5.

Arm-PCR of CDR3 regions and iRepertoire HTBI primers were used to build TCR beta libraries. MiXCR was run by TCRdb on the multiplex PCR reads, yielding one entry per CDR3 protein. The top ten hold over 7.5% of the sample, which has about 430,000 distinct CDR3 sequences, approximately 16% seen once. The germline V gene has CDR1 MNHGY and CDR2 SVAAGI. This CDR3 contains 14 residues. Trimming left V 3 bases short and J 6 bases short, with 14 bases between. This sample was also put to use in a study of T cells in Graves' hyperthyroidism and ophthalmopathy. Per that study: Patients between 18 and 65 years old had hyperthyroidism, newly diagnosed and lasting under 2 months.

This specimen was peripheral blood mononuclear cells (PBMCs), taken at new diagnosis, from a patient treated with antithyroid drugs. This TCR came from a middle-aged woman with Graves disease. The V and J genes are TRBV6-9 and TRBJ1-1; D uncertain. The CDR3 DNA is TGTGCCAGCAGTTACGGAGGGTCAGAATCTGAAGCTTTCTTT. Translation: CASSYGGSESEAFF.